These 5 T cell receptor beta chains share one sample of origin, sequenced in a study of T cell responses to AZD1222 COVID-19 vaccine. The table came from immunoSEQ multiplex PCR; TCRdb's copy has only in-frame clones and leaves some out. Among just under 85,000 clones listed, 86% were seen once. The source was peripheral blood, collected on day 0 of AZD1222 vaccination. These TCRs come from an adult in good health.

The chain joins TRBV15 to TRBJ1-4; 7 positions match TRBD1. Per the germline V gene, CDR1 is LNHNV and CDR2 is YYDKDF (reference sequence). This CDR3 is built from 16 residues. V gave up 0 bases and J gave up 8 bases; unmatched junction bases: 9. The chain's CDR3 is CATSRDNEGAREKLFF. CDR3 nucleotides: TGTGCCACCAGCAGAGATAATGAGGGGGCTAGAGAAAAACTGTTTTTT.

This sequence joins TRBV7-2 and TRBJ2-4; TRBD2 might be the D (6 bases). Germline V gene lookup returns CDR1 SGHTA and CDR2 FQGNSA. This CDR3 contains 15 residues. V lost 4 bases and J lost 4, with 14 bases in between. The CDR3 spells CASSYLDRGKNIQYF. CDR3 nucleotide sequence: TGTGCCAGCAGCTATCTGGACCGGGGGAAAAACATTCAGTACTTC.

This clone was recorded only once. The chain recombines TRBV19 with TRBJ2-7; TRBD1 matches 12 bases. V trimming: 10 bases; J trimming: 6 bases; junction bases outside the gene matches: 7. This CDR3 region has 13 residues. CDR1 and CDR2 from the germline V gene are LNHDA and SQIVND (reference sequence). CDR3 sequence (DNA): TGTGCCACCCGCCGGGACAGGGGGCCCGAGCAGTACTTC. It codes for CATRRDRGPEQYF.

The V gene is TRBV12-5, the J gene TRBJ2-3, with 12 bases lining up with TRBD2. The V segment lost 0 bases and the J segment 2 bases; nucleotides outside the gene matches: 6. Germline V lookup: CDR1 LGHNT, CDR2 FRNRAP. The CDR3 length is 18 residues. This CDR3 is CASGLVLLAGGVTDTQYF. The CDR3 DNA follows: TGTGCTAGTGGTTTGGTCCTGCTAGCGGGGGGGGTCACAGATACGCAGTATTTT.

The J gene is TRBJ2-4, the V gene TRBV7-2; D perhaps matches TRBD2 (6 bases). With 0 bases removed from V and 9 bases from J, the gap between germline ends came to 9 bases. CDR1 and CDR2 from the germline V gene are SGHTA and FQGNSA. The length of the CDR3 is 13 residues. The CDR3 here is CASSLAEGSIQYF. DNA for the CDR3: TGTGCCAGCAGCTTAGCGGAGGGGAGCATTCAGTACTTC.